The 32 T cell receptor beta chains presented below share a single source sample, sequenced in a study of cytomegalovirus exposure and HLA in healthy donors. With 60 Vbeta and 13 Jbeta primers, the PCR was carried out. Here immunoSEQ multiplex PCR was the method, and the copy in TCRdb shows in-frame clones only, minus some. Among over 90,000 clones, approximately 66% were seen once, and the ten largest hold roughly 3.5%. The sequenced sample consisted of PBMCs. The receptors were gathered from a woman aged 45-65 years in good health and CMV-seronegative.

This chain joins TRBV7-3 and TRBJ2-3, with 9 bases lining up with TRBD1. Germline assignment: CDR1 SGHTA and CDR2 FQGTGA. Trimming removed 5 bases from V and 5 bases from J; junction bases left unmatched: 8. This CDR3 contains 15 residues. The CDR3 DNA follows: TGTGCCAGCAGCATAAAGACAGGGGGTTTAGATACGCAGTATTTT. Protein product: CASSIKTGGLDTQYF.

The rearrangement links TRBV6-5 to TRBJ2-3, with D maybe TRBD2 (6 bases). The CDR3 consists of 15 residues. V was pared by 3 bases and J by 2 bases, with 12 bases between. Germline CDR1 reads MNHEY; CDR2 reads SVGAGI. In nucleotides, the CDR3 is TGTGCCAGCAGTTATCGGGGGACCTACACAGATACGCAGTATTTT. Its translation is CASSYRGTYTDTQYF.

The chain combines TRBV4-1 with TRBJ2-3; TRBD2 matches 7 bases. CDR1 is MGHRA and CDR2 is YSYEKL in the germline V gene. The CDR3 runs 16 residues. The J segment lost 0 bases and the V segment lost 3 bases, leaving 6 bases of the junction unmatched. The CDR3 here is CASSQTVAGSTDTQYF. CDR3 nucleotides: TGCGCCAGCAGCCAGACAGTAGCGGGCAGCACAGATACGCAGTATTTT.

The chain couples TRBV19 to TRBJ1-1; 9 nucleotides line up with TRBD1. Germline V gives CDR1 LNHDA, CDR2 SQIVND (reference sequence). Losses at the gene ends were 5 bases for V and 4 bases for J; bases not matched to a gene: 5. The CDR3 runs to 14 residues. Here the CDR3 reads CASSGGTGFTEAFF. The CDR3 DNA reads TGTGCCAGTAGTGGGGGGACAGGGTTCACTGAAGCTTTCTTT.

The chain is built from TRBV5-4 and TRBJ2-2; 12 bases fit TRBD2. The CDR3 length is 16 residues. With 4 bases clipped from V and 3 bases from J, the junction kept 4 bases outside the gene matches. From germline, CDR1 is SGHNT and CDR2 YYREEE (reference sequence). The CDR3 DNA is TGTGCCAGCAGCCCTTCTAGCGGGGGGGACACCGGGGAGCTGTTTTTT. It translates to CASSPSSGGDTGELFF.

This CDR3 reads CASSPLPQDNRDNTGELFF. CDR3 nucleotide sequence: TGCGCCAGCAGCCCTCTACCACAGGACAACCGCGATAACACCGGGGAGCTGTTTTTT. This sequence joins TRBV5-1 and TRBJ2-2, with D tentatively TRBD1 (5 bases). The CDR3 has 19 residues. Trimming shortened V by 4 bases and J by 2 bases, and 24 bases separated the two germline ends. Per germline, CDR1 SGHRS and CDR2 YFSETQ.

The CDR3 is CASTERTGISAKLFF. The CDR3 region has the DNA TGTGCCAGCACCGAGAGGACAGGAATTTCGGCAAAACTGTTTTTT. The rearrangement uses TRBV5-8 and TRBJ1-4; 7 bases line up with TRBD1. Germline CDR1 SGHTS, CDR2 YDEGEE. J was trimmed by 10 bases and V by 6 bases; bases with no gene match: 15. The CDR3 covers 15 residues.

The gene calls are TRBV10-1 and TRBJ1-2; perhaps TRBD1 as D (5 bases). Germline CDR1 and CDR2: WNHNN and SYGVQD (reference sequence). This CDR3 has 13 amino acids. The germline V and J ends were trimmed by 4 bases and 1 base, with 7 bases remaining between them. CDR3 sequence: CASSAGINYGYTF. CDR3 nucleotide sequence: TGCGCCAGCAGTGCAGGGATTAACTATGGCTACACCTTC.

The chain links TRBV5-4 to TRBJ2-2; the match to TRBD1 covers 9 bases. Per the germline V gene, CDR1 is SGHNT and CDR2 is YYREEE (reference sequence). The CDR3 spans 18 residues. V gave up 0 bases and J gave up 0 bases; unmatched junction bases: 6. CDR3 loop: CASSLAPGQGTNTGELFF. The CDR3, as DNA: TGTGCCAGCAGCTTGGCACCGGGACAGGGAACGAACACCGGGGAGCTGTTTTTT.

The chain is built from TRBV15 and TRBJ1-6; TRBD1 matches at 8 bases. The CDR3 is 15 amino acids. Germline assignment: CDR1 LNHNV and CDR2 YYDKDF (reference sequence). Losses at the gene ends were 6 bases for V and 10 bases for J; bases not matched to a gene: 11. In DNA form, the CDR3 reads TGTGCCACCAGTTCCGAGACAGGGGTGAGATCACCCCTCCACTTT. This translates into CATSSETGVRSPLHF.

The rearrangement uses TRBV14 and TRBJ2-1; 11 nucleotides align to TRBD2. V was clipped by 5 bases and J by 9 bases; unmatched bases: 9. Germline CDR1 is SGHDN and CDR2 is FVKESK. There are 15 residues in the CDR3. CDR3 DNA: TGTGCCAGCAGCAAACTAGCGGGAGCCCCGGGTGAGCAGTTCTTC. This sequence encodes CASSKLAGAPGEQFF.

This clone was counted a few times. This sequence joins TRBV5-1 and TRBJ2-2, with 10 bases aligning to TRBD1. Germline V lookup: CDR1 SGHRS, CDR2 YFSETQ. V dropped 4 bases and J dropped 5; count of bases not matched to a gene: 5. The CDR3 extends over 15 amino acids. CDR3: CASSIPGQGTGELFF. CDR3 coding DNA: TGCGCCAGCAGCATCCCGGGACAGGGGACCGGGGAGCTGTTTTTT.

The chain carries TRBV6-6 and TRBJ1-1, with D maybe TRBD1 (5 bases). Germline CDR1 reads MNHNY; CDR2 reads SVGAGI (reference sequence). The CDR3 extends over 14 amino acids. Between the trimmed V and J ends, which lost 7 bases and 4 bases, there was a span of 16 bases. The CDR3 DNA follows: TGTGCCAGCAAGGTGGTAGGGGTTAGCACTGAAGCTTTCTTT. Translating it yields CASKVVGVSTEAFF.

This chain connects TRBV7-8 to TRBJ2-1; TRBD1 matches 8 bases. Germline CDR1 is SGHVS and CDR2 is FQNEAQ. Germline trimming cut 6 bases from V and 7 bases from J; bases unmatched to any gene: 5. The CDR3 extends over 13 amino acids. The CDR3 is CASRDRAGNEQFF. DNA of the CDR3: TGTGCCAGCAGGGACAGGGCTGGGAATGAGCAGTTCTTC.

The rearrangement joins TRBV7-6 to TRBJ2-1, with D possibly being TRBD1 (6 bases). CDR1 and CDR2 (germline): SGHVS, FNYEAQ. The ends were cut back, 5 bases at V and 4 bases at J, with 12 bases in the middle. The length of the CDR3 is 14 residues. The CDR3, as DNA: TGTGCCAGCAGCCGGACAGCCGATTACAATGAGCAGTTCTTC. Its protein is CASSRTADYNEQFF.

V and J are TRBV19 and TRBJ1-5, with TRBD1 identical over 9 bases. After removal of 5 bases from V and 0 bases from J, the junction contained 23 bases not matched to a gene. In germline, CDR1 is LNHDA, CDR2 SQIVND (reference sequence). This CDR3 is built from 22 residues. For the CDR3, the DNA is TGTGCCAGTAGTGTAAACAGGGGGCGAATTGGTGGGGCAGGATATAGCAATCAGCCCCAGCATTTT. It yields the protein CASSVNRGRIGGAGYSNQPQHF.

This clone was recorded only once. This sequence joins TRBV14 and TRBJ1-6; 8 bases fit TRBD1. Looked up from germline, CDR1 is SGHDN and CDR2 is FVKESK. The CDR3 is 14 amino acids. With 4 bases clipped from V and 8 bases from J, the junction kept 4 bases outside the gene matches. DNA of the CDR3: TGTGCCAGCAGCCTGACAGGGGATGATTCACCCCTCCACTTT. Translating it yields CASSLTGDDSPLHF.

The chain links TRBV6-1 to TRBJ1-6; 7 nucleotides align to TRBD1. The length of the CDR3 is 15 residues. Looked up from germline, CDR1 is MNHNS and CDR2 is SASEGT. V lost 11 bases, J lost 1 base, and 8 bases stayed unmatched. The CDR3 DNA follows: TGTGCCTGCCGACAGGGAAGGTCCTATAATTCACCCCTCCACTTT. Translating gives CACRQGRSYNSPLHF.

The chain combines TRBV7-6 with TRBJ1-6, with 8 positions matching TRBD1. The CDR3 spans 15 residues. CDR1 SGHVS and CDR2 FNYEAQ come from the germline V gene. V lost 1 base and J lost 10; bases outside the gene matches: 6. Here the CDR3 DNA reads TGTGCCAGCAGCTTAGGGGGGACAGGCGGCTCACCCCTCCACTTT. This translates into CASSLGGTGGSPLHF.

V usage is TRBV7-9 and J usage is TRBJ2-5; 10 bases map to TRBD2. CDR3 length: 15 residues. Trimming cost V 5 bases and J 2 bases; bases outside gene matches: 5. Germline CDR1 and CDR2: SEHNR and FQNEAQ (reference sequence). The CDR3 DNA reads TGTGCCAGCAGCCTGGGGACTAGCGAACAAGAGACCCAGTACTTC. This translates into CASSLGTSEQETQYF.

V usage is TRBV7-2 and J usage is TRBJ1-2, with D perhaps matching TRBD1 (5 bases). Germline values: CDR1 SGHTA, CDR2 FQGNSA. Trimming stripped 2 bases from V and 4 bases from J, with 14 bases between. CDR3 size: 15 residues. The CDR3 bases are TGTGCCAGCAGCTTATCCGGGGGGATTAGCTATGGCTACACCTTC. Residues: CASSLSGGISYGYTF.

This rearrangement joins TRBV5-1 to TRBJ2-1; 14 positions match TRBD2. V dropped 4 bases and J dropped 5; count of bases not matched to a gene: 8. Germline V CDR1 and CDR2: SGHRS, YFSETQ. The CDR3 is made up of 17 amino acids. CDR3: CASSARTSGGSHNEQFF. CDR3 DNA: TGCGCCAGCAGCGCGAGGACTAGCGGGGGGTCACACAATGAGCAGTTCTTC.

The V gene is TRBV13, the J gene TRBJ2-7, with D possibly TRBD2 on 6 matching bases. Germline CDR1 reads PRHDT; CDR2 reads FYEKMQ (reference sequence). The CDR3 contains 16 residues. V was pared by 5 bases and J by 2 bases, with 19 bases between. In DNA form, the CDR3 reads TGTGCCAGCAGCCCACCGGTCCGGGGGAAGGCCTACGAGCAGTACTTC. It codes for CASSPPVRGKAYEQYF.

The V call is TRBV5-1, the J call TRBJ2-5; no firm D call. V dropped 1 base and J dropped 2 bases, with 9 bases sitting between them. There are 14 residues in the CDR3. Germline V gene data show CDR1 as SGHRS and CDR2 as YFSETQ. CDR3 sequence reads: CASSLFLSQETQYF. The DNA for the CDR3 is TGCGCCAGCAGCTTGTTCTTGTCTCAAGAGACCCAGTACTTC.

The chain employs TRBV6-1 and TRBJ2-5; tentative D call: TRBD1 (5 bases). Germline loops: CDR1 MNHNS, CDR2 SASEGT. This CDR3 comprises 14 residues. Trimming removed 1 base at V and 5 bases at J, with 11 bases between. In DNA, the CDR3 is TGTGCCAGCAGTGAAGGGGGCCCGGTGGAGACCCAGTACTTC. Residues: CASSEGGPVETQYF.

The chain is built from TRBV30 and TRBJ1-2; 9 bases line up with TRBD1. The trim removed 3 bases at V and 4 bases at J, leaving 9 bases unmatched. CDR3 length: 15 residues. Germline loops: CDR1 GTSNPN, CDR2 SVGIG (reference sequence). CDR3 sequence (DNA): TGTGCCTGGAGCCTCGTCCGGGGACAGGGCTATGGCTACACCTTC. The encoded protein is CAWSLVRGQGYGYTF.

J is TRBJ1-2 and V is TRBV9, with a tentative D call TRBD1 (6 bases). CDR1 and CDR2 from the germline V gene are SGDLS and YYNGEE. This CDR3 has 13 residues. The V and J ends lost 4 bases and 8 bases respectively, with 15 bases between them. The CDR3 region has the DNA TGTGCCAGCAGCCCCCGGGACACCACAGGCTACACCTTC. The encoded protein is CASSPRDTTGYTF.

The chain has TRBV27 and TRBJ1-1; D unclear. Germline assignment: CDR1 MNHEY and CDR2 SMNVEV (reference sequence). Trimming removed 2 bases from V and 11 bases from J, with 15 bases in between. This CDR3 is 13 amino acids long. The CDR3 is CASSLAGELVAFF. DNA for the CDR3: TGTGCCAGCAGTTTAGCCGGGGAGCTTGTGGCTTTCTTT.

In this sample, this clone turned up a few times. The chain couples TRBV6-5 to TRBJ1-3; no clear D. V lost 6 bases and J lost 1, with 13 bases in between. CDR3 size: 15 residues. Germline V gene sequence: CDR1 MNHEY, CDR2 SVGAGI. CDR3 coding DNA: TGTGCCAGCAGCCGCCTCCGGTTATCTGGAAACACCATATATTTT. Protein: CASSRLRLSGNTIYF.

The sample holds a few counts of this clone. The J gene is TRBJ2-4, the V gene TRBV13, with 7 bases that match TRBD1. CDR3 size: 15 residues. V shed 7 bases, J shed 5 bases, and the junction held 11 bases outside the gene matches. Looked up from germline, CDR1 is PRHDT and CDR2 is FYEKMQ (reference sequence). CDR3 bases: TGTGCCAGCACGACAGGGCGTGGGTTCCAAAACATTCAGTACTTC. This translates into CASTTGRGFQNIQYF.

The rearrangement joins TRBV30 to TRBJ1-2, with D uncertain. Germline assignment: CDR1 GTSNPN and CDR2 SVGIG (reference sequence). V gave up 3 bases and J gave up 3 bases, with 14 bases separating them. The CDR3 runs 14 residues. The CDR3 DNA reads as TGTGCCTGGAGATGGAAAGGGAGGGACTATGGCTACACCTTC. It codes for CAWRWKGRDYGYTF. Full variable domain (missing parts from reference TRBV30 and TRBJ1-2): SQTIHQWPATLVQPVGSPLSLECTVEGTSNPNLYWYRQAAGRGLQLLFYSVGIGQISSEVPQNLSASRPQDRQFILSSKKLLLSDSGFYLCAWRWKGRDYGYTFGSGTRLTVV.

The chain couples TRBV6-5 to TRBJ2-7; 7 nucleotides match TRBD2. The CDR3 is 16 amino acids. Germline-derived CDR1 and CDR2 are MNHEY and SVGAGI. Trimming took 2 bases from V and 4 from J; bases not matched to a gene: 11. The CDR3 region has the DNA TGTGCCAGCAGTTACAACCATGCGGGAGAAGGATACGAGCAGTACTTC. Amino acids: CASSYNHAGEGYEQYF.